This T cell receptor beta chain was sequenced during a study of cytomegalovirus exposure and HLA in healthy donors. CDR1 and CDR2 from the germline V gene are SNHLY and FYNNEI. CDR3 length: 13 amino acids. After removal of 1 base from V and 10 bases from J, the junction contained 6 bases not matched to a gene. In the case of this clone: Its antigen is still unknown.

Regarding the study as a whole: Immune exposure information comprised only CMV serostatus. Analyzed later, association rates of TCRs varied across HLA loci, with DRB1 most and HLA-C fewest.

The PCR employed 60 Vbeta primers together with 13 Jbeta primers. The method was immunoSEQ multiplex PCR; TCRdb's version includes in-frame clones alone and lacks a portion of them. The table has about 130,000 clones, around 70% seen once; the top ten hold under 2.5%. The chain carries TRBV2 and TRBJ1-1; TRBD1 matches at 7 bases. The sample taken for sequencing was PBMCs. This clonotype was sampled from a woman aged 60 to 75 in good health and CMV-seropositive. In DNA, the CDR3 is TGTGCCAGCAGTGAAGGGACAGGCCGGGGAGCTTTCTTT. Amino acids: CASSEGTGRGAFF.